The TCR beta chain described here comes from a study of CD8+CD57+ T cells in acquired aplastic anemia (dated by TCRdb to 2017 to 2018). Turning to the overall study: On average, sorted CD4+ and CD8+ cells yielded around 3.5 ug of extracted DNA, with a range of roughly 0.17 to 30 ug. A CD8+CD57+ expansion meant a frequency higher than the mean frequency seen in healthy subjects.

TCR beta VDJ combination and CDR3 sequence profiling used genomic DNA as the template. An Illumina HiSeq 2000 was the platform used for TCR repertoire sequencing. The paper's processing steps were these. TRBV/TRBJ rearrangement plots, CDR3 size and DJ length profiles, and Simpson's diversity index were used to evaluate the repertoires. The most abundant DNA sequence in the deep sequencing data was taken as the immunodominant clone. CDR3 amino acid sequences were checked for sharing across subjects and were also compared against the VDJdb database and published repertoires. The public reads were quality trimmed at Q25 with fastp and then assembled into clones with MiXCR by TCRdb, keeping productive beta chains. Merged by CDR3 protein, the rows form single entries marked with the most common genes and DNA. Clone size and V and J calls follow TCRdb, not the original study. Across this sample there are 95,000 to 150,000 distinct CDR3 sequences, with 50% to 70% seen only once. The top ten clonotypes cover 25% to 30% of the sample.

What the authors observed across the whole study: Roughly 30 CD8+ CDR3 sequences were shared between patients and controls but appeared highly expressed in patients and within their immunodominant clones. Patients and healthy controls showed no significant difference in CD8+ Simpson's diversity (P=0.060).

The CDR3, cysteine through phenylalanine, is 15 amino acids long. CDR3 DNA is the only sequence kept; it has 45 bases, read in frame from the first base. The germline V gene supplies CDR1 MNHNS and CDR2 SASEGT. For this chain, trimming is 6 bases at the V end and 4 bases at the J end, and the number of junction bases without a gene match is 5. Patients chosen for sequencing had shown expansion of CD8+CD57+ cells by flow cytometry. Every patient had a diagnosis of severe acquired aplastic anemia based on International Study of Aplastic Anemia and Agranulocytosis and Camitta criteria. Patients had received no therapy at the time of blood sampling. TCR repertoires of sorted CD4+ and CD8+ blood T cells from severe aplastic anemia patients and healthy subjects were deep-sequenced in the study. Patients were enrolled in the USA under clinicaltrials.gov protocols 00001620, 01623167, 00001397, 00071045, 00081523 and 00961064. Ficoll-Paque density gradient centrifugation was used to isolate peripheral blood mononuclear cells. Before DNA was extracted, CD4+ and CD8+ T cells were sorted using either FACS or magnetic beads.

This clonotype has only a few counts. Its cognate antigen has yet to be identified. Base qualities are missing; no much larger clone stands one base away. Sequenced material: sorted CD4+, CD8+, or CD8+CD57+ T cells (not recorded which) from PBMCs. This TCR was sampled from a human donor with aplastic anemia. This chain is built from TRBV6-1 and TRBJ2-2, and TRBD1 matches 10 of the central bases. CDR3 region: CASRETGGGTGELFF. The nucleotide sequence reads TGTGCCAGCAGGGAGACAGGGGGCGGCACCGGGGAGCTGTTTTTT.